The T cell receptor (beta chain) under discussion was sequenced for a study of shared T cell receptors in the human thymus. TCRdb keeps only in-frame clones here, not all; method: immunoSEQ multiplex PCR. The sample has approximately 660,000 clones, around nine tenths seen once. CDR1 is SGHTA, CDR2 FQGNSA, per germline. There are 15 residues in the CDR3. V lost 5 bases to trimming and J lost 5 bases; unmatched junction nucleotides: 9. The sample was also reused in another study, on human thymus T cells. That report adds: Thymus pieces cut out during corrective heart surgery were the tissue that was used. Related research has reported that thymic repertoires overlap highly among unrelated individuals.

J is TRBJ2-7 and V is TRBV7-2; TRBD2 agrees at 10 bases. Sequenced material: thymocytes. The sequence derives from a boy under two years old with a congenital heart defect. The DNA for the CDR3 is TGTGCCAGCAGCGCCACTAGCGGGATGTCCAACGAGCAGTACTTC. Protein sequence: CASSATSGMSNEQYF.